The 11 T cell receptor beta chains reported below all come from one sample, sequenced in a study of cytomegalovirus exposure and HLA in healthy donors. PCR amplification relied on 60 Vbeta primers (plus 13 Jbeta primers). Assay used: immunoSEQ multiplex PCR; TCRdb lists only in-frame clones, some missing. The sample lists around 130,000 clones, about 82% occurring once. Source material: PBMCs. The origin of the receptors is a boy younger than 18 in good health and CMV-seronegative.

This clone was found once. The gene calls are TRBV6-5 and TRBJ2-7; unclear D gene. CDR1 and CDR2 from the germline V gene are MNHEY and SVGAGI. This CDR3 spans 12 amino acids. V dropped 6 bases and J dropped 4 bases, with 10 bases sitting between them. The CDR3 DNA is TGTGCCAGCAGCCGAACACCATACGAGCAGTACTTC. This encodes CASSRTPYEQYF.

The chain is built from TRBV7-8 and TRBJ2-4; D unclear. The CDR3 loop spans 16 amino acids. Germline V CDR1 and CDR2: SGHVS, FQNEAQ. The V gene lost 3 bases and the J gene lost 1 base, with 13 bases spanning the gap. CDR3 amino acids: CASSFWRLGAKNIQYF. The CDR3 nucleotides read TGTGCCAGCAGCTTTTGGCGACTCGGGGCCAAAAACATTCAGTACTTC.

The chain links TRBV27 to TRBJ2-1; TRBD2 aligns across 8 bases. The CDR3 is 15 residues long. Germline V lookup: CDR1 MNHEY, CDR2 SMNVEV (reference sequence). With V trimmed by 3 bases and J by 7 bases, 8 bases remained unmatched. CDR3 coding DNA: TGTGCCAGCAGTTTCAGACGGGAGGGTGGTAATGAGCAGTTCTTC. This codes for CASSFRREGGNEQFF.

The chain couples TRBV2 to TRBJ2-1, with D maybe TRBD2 (6 bases). CDR1 and CDR2 from the germline V gene are SNHLY and FYNNEI. Trimming removed 6 bases from V and 10 bases from J, with 22 bases in between. The CDR3 is 15 residues long. The CDR3 nucleotides read TGTGCCAGCAGGGGGGACTCCACGGCTTTAGGAGAGCAGTTCTTC. As protein: CASRGDSTALGEQFF.

This sequence joins TRBV29-1 and TRBJ2-5; TRBD1 agrees at 9 bases. Germline trimming cut 4 bases from V and 7 bases from J; bases unmatched to any gene: 10. The CDR3 loop spans 14 amino acids. Germline CDR1 is SQVTM and CDR2 is ANQGSEA. CDR3 DNA sequence: TGCAGCGTTGCGGGGACAGGGTTTGCTGGGACCCAGTACTTC. This sequence encodes CSVAGTGFAGTQYF.

The chain employs TRBV7-8 and TRBJ2-3; 10 bases match TRBD2. Germline V gene lookup returns CDR1 SGHVS and CDR2 FQNEAQ. V was pared by 5 bases and J by 3 bases, with 8 bases of the junction left unmatched. This CDR3 has 16 amino acids. The CDR3: CASSPLAGGSTDTQYF. CDR3 DNA: TGTGCCAGCAGCCCCTTAGCGGGAGGTTCGACAGATACGCAGTATTTT.

The rearrangement uses TRBV13 and TRBJ2-1; 11 nucleotides line up with TRBD1. Germline loops: CDR1 PRHDT, CDR2 FYEKMQ (reference sequence). The ends lost 2 bases at V and 0 bases at J; junction bases unmatched: 6. The length of the CDR3 is 18 residues. CDR3 in DNA: TGTGCCAGCAGCTTATGGACAGGGGGCCCCAGCTCCTACAATGAGCAGTTCTTC. This gives the protein CASSLWTGGPSSYNEQFF. Full variable domain (missing parts from reference TRBV13 and TRBJ2-1): AAGVIQSPRHLIKEKRETATLKCYPIPRHDTVYWYQQGPGQDPQFLISFYEKMQSDKGSIPDRFSAQQFSDYHSELNMSSLELGDSALYFCASSLWTGGPSSYNEQFFGPGTRLTVL.

This clone was seen just once. This chain joins TRBV5-1 and TRBJ2-2; TRBD1 might be the D (6 bases). Germline CDR1 SGHRS, CDR2 YFSETQ. The CDR3 is 15 residues long. Trimming pared 4 bases from V and 3 bases from J, leaving 13 bases between. For the CDR3, the DNA is TGCGCCAGCAGCGAAGGAGAGGGGGACACCGGGGAGCTGTTTTTT. Protein: CASSEGEGDTGELFF.

The J gene is TRBJ2-5, the V gene TRBV5-1; 9 bases match TRBD2. From germline, CDR1 is SGHRS and CDR2 YFSETQ. The CDR3 length is 16 residues. The V and J ends lost 0 bases and 0 bases, in that order; junction bases with no gene match: 3. The CDR3 loop is CASSLVTSGHQETQYF. In nucleotides, the CDR3 is TGCGCCAGCAGCTTGGTAACTAGCGGGCACCAAGAGACCCAGTACTTC.

The chain is built from TRBV9 and TRBJ2-2, with TRBD1 identical over 8 bases. J lost 6 bases, V lost 3 bases, and 13 bases had no gene match. This CDR3 spans 17 amino acids. The germline CDR1 and CDR2 sequences are SGDLS and YYNGEE. The CDR3 DNA reads TGTGCCAGCAGCGGCGGACAGGGTCTAAGTCGGTCCGGGGAGCTGTTTTTT. Translation: CASSGGQGLSRSGELFF.

V usage is TRBV29-1 and J usage is TRBJ2-3; TRBD2 aligns across 8 bases. Germline V gives CDR1 SQVTM, CDR2 ANQGSEA. The CDR3 loop spans 14 amino acids. Losses at the gene ends were 4 bases for V and 4 bases for J; bases not matched to a gene: 7. The CDR3 nucleotides read TGCAGCGTTGGTCTGCTACTAGCGGCAGATACGCAGTATTTT. Its translation is CSVGLLLAADTQYF.